This T cell receptor (beta chain) was found in a study of blood T cell repertoires in COVID-19. Across the whole study: Researchers got acute and convalescent COVID-19 samples from the United States, Italy and Spain.

V lost 0 bases and J lost 0; bases outside the gene matches: 21. Germline V gene data show CDR1 as SGHRS and CDR2 as YFSETQ. This CDR3 is 22 amino acids long. Source study methods: Nucleated cell number was recorded as an estimate derived from reference gene primer amplification. Some clones are missing from TCRdb's copy, which holds only in-frame ones; the method was immunoSEQ multiplex PCR. Clone size and V and J calls were adopted from that table, with D and trimming inferred from the DNA. Of around 100,000 clones listed, approximately 86% were seen once; the top ten hold about 5%. The material sequenced was peripheral blood. V and J are TRBV5-1 and TRBJ2-1; 7 nucleotides line up with TRBD1. The clonotype originates from a human donor in a cohort sampled during active COVID-19. The CDR3 nucleotides read TGCGCCAGCAGCTTGGTCCCCGTAGCAGGGGGACCTAATCCCCGCTCCTACAATGAGCAGTTCTTC. Translated, it gives CASSLVPVAGGPNPRSYNEQFF.